This is a list of T cell receptor beta chains from one sample in a study of neurological immune-mediated disorders. In TCRdb, the 5' RACE reads were re-called with MiXCR into one record per CDR3 protein. The profile covers around 35,000 distinct CDR3 sequences, with 1.5% appearing a single time and about a tenth taken by the ten largest. Sequenced sample: PBMCs. These receptors came from a woman aged 30 to 39 with multiple sclerosis. CDR3s leave out the opening cysteine and the closing phenylalanine or tryptophan. The D gene is left open where the match is weak.

j_call: TRBJ2-3; v_call: TRBV5-1; d_call: -; cdr3_aa: ASSFSADTQY
j_call: TRBJ1-3; v_call: TRBV5-1; d_call: -; cdr3_aa: ASKAGFSGNTIY
j_call: TRBJ1-1; v_call: TRBV3-1; d_call: -; cdr3_aa: ASSTTVNTEAF
j_call: TRBJ2-1; v_call: TRBV11-3; d_call: -; cdr3_aa: ASSLAVAGEQF
j_call: TRBJ2-2; v_call: TRBV6-2/TRBV6-3; d_call: -; cdr3_aa: ASRSPHDTGELF
j_call: TRBJ1-6; v_call: TRBV4-3; d_call: -; cdr3_aa: ASSQDGVGGDSPLH
j_call: TRBJ1-1; v_call: TRBV5-1; d_call: -; cdr3_aa: ASSFLAGTNTEAF
j_call: TRBJ2-3; v_call: TRBV12-3/TRBV12-4; d_call: -; cdr3_aa: AISSVTDTQY
j_call: TRBJ1-5; v_call: TRBV6-5; d_call: -; cdr3_aa: ASSWNSNQPQH
j_call: TRBJ2-7; v_call: TRBV29-1; d_call: TRBD1; cdr3_aa: SVEGLARGQARYEQY
j_call: TRBJ2-5; v_call: TRBV7-9; d_call: -; cdr3_aa: ASSLVSGTPY
j_call: TRBJ2-7; v_call: TRBV7-8; d_call: TRBD2; cdr3_aa: ASSPTGRLAGAQPVQY
j_call: TRBJ1-5; v_call: TRBV9; d_call: -; cdr3_aa: ASSAEDGSGLD
j_call: TRBJ1-5; v_call: TRBV20-1; d_call: -; cdr3_aa: SAQDRLGGPNQPQH
j_call: TRBJ2-7; v_call: TRBV25-1; d_call: TRBD2; cdr3_aa: ASSEVGRAHEQY
j_call: TRBJ2-7; v_call: TRBV20-1; d_call: TRBD1; cdr3_aa: SARVRDRAYEQY
j_call: TRBJ1-3; v_call: TRBV4-3; d_call: -; cdr3_aa: ASSQDPASGETSGNTIY
j_call: TRBJ2-7; v_call: TRBV20-1; d_call: TRBD1; cdr3_aa: SASRDRGAYEQY
j_call: TRBJ1-4; v_call: TRBV7-9; d_call: -; cdr3_aa: ASSLRAENEKLF
j_call: TRBJ2-5; v_call: TRBV28; d_call: -; cdr3_aa: ASSHTTRD
j_call: TRBJ1-2; v_call: TRBV5-6; d_call: -; cdr3_aa: ASSLGQEYSYT
j_call: TRBJ1-1; v_call: TRBV7-2; d_call: TRBD1; cdr3_aa: ASSSPQGAMGTEAF
j_call: TRBJ2-1; v_call: TRBV7-2; d_call: -; cdr3_aa: ASSLRASHNEQF
j_call: TRBJ1-2; v_call: TRBV7-9; d_call: TRBD1; cdr3_aa: ASRDSGGDYGYT
j_call: TRBJ1-6; v_call: TRBV4-1; d_call: -; cdr3_aa: ASSQDLNSPLH
j_call: TRBJ2-4; v_call: TRBV7-2; d_call: -; cdr3_aa: ASSLDQGSAIQY
j_call: TRBJ1-5; v_call: TRBV20-1; d_call: -; cdr3_aa: SASTGSSTQH
j_call: TRBJ1-1; v_call: TRBV5-1; d_call: TRBD1; cdr3_aa: ASTGGLGAF
j_call: TRBJ1-1; v_call: TRBV12-3/TRBV12-4; d_call: TRBD1; cdr3_aa: ASTRGGQGASEAF
j_call: TRBJ2-7; v_call: TRBV20-1; d_call: TRBD1; cdr3_aa: SARKGQNTYEQY
j_call: TRBJ2-5; v_call: TRBV12-3/TRBV12-4; d_call: -; cdr3_aa: ASSLQVSETQY
j_call: TRBJ1-3; v_call: TRBV5-1; d_call: -; cdr3_aa: ASSRASGNTIY
j_call: TRBJ1-4; v_call: TRBV4-3; d_call: -; cdr3_aa: ASSQVAGATNEKLF
j_call: TRBJ2-3; v_call: TRBV20-1; d_call: -; cdr3_aa: SASSDTQY
j_call: TRBJ2-7; v_call: TRBV7-9; d_call: -; cdr3_aa: ASSSLGEQY
j_call: TRBJ2-1; v_call: TRBV7-7; d_call: -; cdr3_aa: ASSLRWSGDEQF
j_call: TRBJ2-2; v_call: TRBV20-1; d_call: -; cdr3_aa: SASGQGGVNGELF
j_call: TRBJ2-2; v_call: TRBV5-1; d_call: -; cdr3_aa: ASSLTGPGELF
j_call: TRBJ2-2; v_call: TRBV7-3; d_call: -; cdr3_aa: ASSPAGNTGELF
j_call: TRBJ2-1; v_call: TRBV4-2; d_call: -; cdr3_aa: ASSQETVLATYNEQF
j_call: TRBJ1-5; v_call: TRBV20-1; d_call: -; cdr3_aa: SARDFGRENQPQH
j_call: TRBJ1-2; v_call: TRBV12-3/TRBV12-4; d_call: -; cdr3_aa: ASSLVGNYGYT
j_call: TRBJ2-3; v_call: TRBV7-2; d_call: TRBD2; cdr3_aa: ASSSRTSGGMVTQY
j_call: TRBJ1-2; v_call: TRBV6-6; d_call: -; cdr3_aa: ASGGRGPGYT
j_call: TRBJ2-2; v_call: TRBV6-5; d_call: TRBD2; cdr3_aa: ASSYKGLAVGGELF
j_call: TRBJ1-1; v_call: TRBV12-3/TRBV12-4; d_call: -; cdr3_aa: ASSLGAEVNTEAF
j_call: TRBJ2-7; v_call: TRBV10-3; d_call: -; cdr3_aa: ATSPATAEEQY
j_call: TRBJ2-1; v_call: TRBV19; d_call: -; cdr3_aa: ASSPDSEDEQF
j_call: TRBJ1-2; v_call: TRBV6-5; d_call: -; cdr3_aa: ASSPPEGSGYT
j_call: TRBJ1-4; v_call: TRBV5-1; d_call: TRBD1; cdr3_aa: ASGTGVNEKLF
j_call: TRBJ1-3; v_call: TRBV20-1; d_call: TRBD1; cdr3_aa: SAPQGARGNTIY
j_call: TRBJ1-2; v_call: TRBV6-6; d_call: -; cdr3_aa: ASRPDSYGYT
j_call: TRBJ2-1; v_call: TRBV20-1; d_call: TRBD2; cdr3_aa: SARDKIAGGTYNEQF
j_call: TRBJ2-2; v_call: TRBV12-3/TRBV12-4; d_call: -; cdr3_aa: ASTVSPGELF
j_call: TRBJ2-7; v_call: TRBV5-1; d_call: TRBD1; cdr3_aa: ASSPGTVGLEQY
j_call: TRBJ2-5; v_call: TRBV24-1; d_call: -; cdr3_aa: ATSDPGQPQETQY
j_call: TRBJ2-1; v_call: TRBV6-5; d_call: TRBD1; cdr3_aa: ASSSDRGYSYNEQF
j_call: TRBJ2-7; v_call: TRBV20-1; d_call: -; cdr3_aa: SASADTGTYEQY
j_call: TRBJ2-7; v_call: TRBV6-5; d_call: -; cdr3_aa: ASSYSGLRAVEQY